Listed here are 12 T cell receptor beta chains from one sample, sequenced in a study of identical twins. One entry per CDR3 protein, called by TCRdb with MiXCR from the 5' RACE reads. The repertoire holds about 220,000 distinct CDR3 sequences, with approximately 7.8% as singletons. These same records also appear under a second study, on yellow fever vaccine responses in identical twins.

The sequencing input was CD8+ T cells sorted from blood. The receptors here all came from a woman under 30 in good health.

This clonotype was detected only a few times. The chain employs TRBV20-1 and TRBJ2-7; D gene ambiguous. The CDR3 runs to 17 residues. Germline loops: CDR1 DFQATT, CDR2 SNEGSKA (reference sequence). V gave up 1 base and J gave up 3 bases, with 22 bases separating them. The CDR3, as DNA: TGCAGTGCTAGAGGTACCGACTCATTGGAGACCATCTACGAGCAGTACTTC. Its translation: CSARGTDSLETIYEQYF.

This clonotype was counted at least ten times. The V and J genes are TRBV28 and TRBJ2-1, with 8 bases identical to TRBD2. The CDR3 is made up of 15 amino acids. The germline CDR1 and CDR2 sequences are MDHEN and SYDVKM. V lost 5 bases, J lost 9 bases, and 12 bases stayed unmatched. CDR3 in amino acids: CASSPNSKREIEQFF. Written as DNA, the CDR3 is TGTGCCAGCAGTCCTAACTCGAAGCGGGAGATTGAGCAGTTCTTC. Looking up the rest from reference TRBV28 and TRBJ2-1 gives the full variable domain: DVKVTQSSRYLVKRTGEKVFLECVQDMDHENMFWYRQDPGLGLRLIYFSYDVKMKEKGDIPEGYSVSREKKERFSLILESASTNQTSMYLCASSPNSKREIEQFFGPGTRLTVL.

In its sample, this clonotype was seen a few times. This chain joins TRBV9 and TRBJ2-3, with 11 bases matching TRBD2. After removal of 4 bases from V and 2 bases from J, the junction contained 6 bases not matched to a gene. CDR3 length: 16 residues. The germline V gene encodes CDR1 SGDLS and CDR2 YYNGEE. This chain's CDR3 is CASSLGTSGTTDTQYF. In DNA, the CDR3 is TGTGCCAGCAGCCTGGGGACTAGCGGTACCACAGATACGCAGTATTTT.

The chain carries TRBV29-1 and TRBJ1-2, with a weak D call TRBD1 (6 bases). Germline CDR1 SQVTM, CDR2 ANQGSEA. This CDR3 is built from 16 residues. The ends were cut back, 2 bases at V and 0 bases at J, with 16 bases in the middle. As DNA, the CDR3 is TGCAGCGTTGAACATAAAACAGGGTGGGCTAACTATGGCTACACCTTC. Its translation is CSVEHKTGWANYGYTF.

This clonotype turned up a few times. The chain uses TRBV28 and TRBJ1-1; no definite D call. Germline CDR1 reads MDHEN; CDR2 reads SYDVKM. The CDR3 contains 13 residues. Trimming removed 9 bases at V and 4 bases at J, with 15 bases between. In DNA form, the CDR3 reads TGTGCCAGTGCCCCTGCGGGTTCCACTGAAGCTTTCTTT. Translation gives CASAPAGSTEAFF.

This clonotype was counted a few times. This chain joins TRBV7-6 and TRBJ2-1; weak D call: TRBD2 (6 bases). The CDR3 has 17 amino acids. V lost 2 bases to trimming and J lost 10 bases, with 24 bases between them. In germline, CDR1 is SGHVS, CDR2 FNYEAQ. In DNA, the CDR3 is TGTGCCAGCAGCTTATCCCACGGGGGACTTTCCACAGAGGAGCAGTTCTTC. Translated, it gives CASSLSHGGLSTEEQFF.

This clonotype appeared a few times. V is TRBV25-1 and J is TRBJ2-5; no definite D call. Trimming removed 5 bases from V and 1 base from J, with 17 bases in between. The germline V gene has CDR1 MGHDK and CDR2 SYGVNS. This CDR3 has 16 residues. CDR3 loop: CASSSAVLLFQETQYF. DNA for the CDR3: TGTGCCAGCAGTTCCGCAGTCCTCCTTTTCCAAGAGACCCAGTACTTC.

This clonotype was seen only a few times. This chain connects TRBV20-1 to TRBJ2-2; maybe TRBD1 (6 bases). There are 15 residues in the CDR3. Germline assignment: CDR1 DFQATT and CDR2 SNEGSKA (reference sequence). Trimming took 0 bases from V and 1 from J, leaving 9 bases between them. In nucleotides, the CDR3 is TGCAGTGCTAGAGATGGGGGACAGAACACCGGGGAGCTGTTTTTT. Amino acids: CSARDGGQNTGELFF.

This clonotype was recorded many times. The V call is TRBV12-3 or TRBV12-4, the J call TRBJ2-3; no clear D. Between the trimmed V and J ends, which lost 3 bases and 2 bases, there was a span of 9 bases. The CDR3 is made up of 14 amino acids. CDR3 protein: CASSFSSLTDTQYF. CDR3 in DNA: TGTGCCAGCAGTTTTTCCAGTCTCACAGATACGCAGTATTTT.

About this clonotype itself: Mismatch with germline at one junction end may stem from a read error. This sequence joins TRBV20-1 and TRBJ2-1; the match to TRBD2 covers 14 bases. Germline V lookup: CDR1 DFQATT, CDR2 SNEGSKA (reference sequence). This CDR3 has 17 amino acids. For the CDR3, the DNA is TGCTGTGCTACCGGCCGACTAGCGGGGGGGCCGTACAATGAGCAGTTCTTC. Residues: CCATGRLAGGPYNEQFF.

This clonotype occurred a few times. This chain uses TRBV7-8 with TRBJ2-1, with 7 bases lining up with TRBD2. The CDR3 is made up of 19 amino acids. Germline CDR1 and CDR2: SGHVS and FQNEAQ. V shed 4 bases and J 0 bases; nucleotides not matched to a gene: 15. The CDR3 region is CASSSWAGDHASSYNEQFF. The CDR3 bases are TGTGCCAGCAGCTCCTGGGCGGGGGACCACGCCAGCTCCTACAATGAGCAGTTCTTC.

Written as DNA, the CDR3 is TGTGCCAGCAGCTATGGACACCAAGAGACCCAGTACTTC. Its translation is CASSYGHQETQYF. The J gene is TRBJ2-5, the V gene TRBV11-3; D unresolved. Germline V CDR1 and CDR2: SGHNT, YENEEA. The CDR3 has 13 amino acids. With 4 bases removed from V and 0 bases from J, the gap between germline ends came to 6 bases.